A selection of T cell receptor beta chains follows, all from one sample in a study of blood T cell repertoires in COVID-19. The protocol was immunoSEQ multiplex PCR, while the TCRdb copy is restricted to in-frame clones and leaves out a portion. The repertoire holds about 83,000 clones, with 87% as singletons. The material sequenced was peripheral blood. These receptor sequences come from a woman in her 50s with active or convalescent COVID-19. Each CDR3 is given with its conserved first and last residue. The D gene is left open where the match is weak.

v_call	j_call	d_call	cdr3_aa
TRBV5-6	TRBJ1-2	TRBD1	CASSHSGTGSYGYTF
TRBV18	TRBJ1-2	NA	CASSRQLYGYTF
TRBV5-6	TRBJ1-5	NA	CASSSGRGTKDQPQHF
TRBV6-5	TRBJ2-4	TRBD1	CASSYVDRGIQYF
TRBV6-6	TRBJ1-2	NA	CASSYGREALGYGYTF
TRBV28	TRBJ1-2	NA	CASSLGQNYGYTF
TRBV7-9	TRBJ2-1	NA	CASSLPPLGLYNEQFF
TRBV5-5	TRBJ1-1	NA	CASSLAPGTEAFF
TRBV12-3/TRBV12-4	TRBJ1-5	NA	CAISGVGPQHF
TRBV11-2	TRBJ2-1	TRBD2	CASSTTAGGWGNEQFF
TRBV18	TRBJ2-5	TRBD2	CASSPLAGATETQYF
TRBV6-5	TRBJ1-2	TRBD1	CASRGGQGHYGYTF
TRBV9	TRBJ2-2	NA	CASSPSGTGELFF
TRBV12-3/TRBV12-4	TRBJ2-1	NA	CASSLVQYHEQFF
TRBV4-2	TRBJ2-4	NA	CASSQDPGGGGLGAKNIQYF
TRBV9	TRBJ2-7	NA	CASSIGGGSSYEQYF
TRBV27	TRBJ1-5	NA	CASSLREEQPQHF
TRBV9	TRBJ1-1	TRBD1	CASTAGQVNTEAFF
TRBV3-1/TRBV3-2	TRBJ2-1	NA	CASSQDPGRGSYNERQFF
TRBV23-1	TRBJ1-1	NA	CASSQLEGLTEAFF
TRBV19	TRBJ2-3	TRBD2	CASSIGAGGPTDTQYF
TRBV4-2	TRBJ2-5	TRBD2	CASSQERERGARGTQYF
TRBV7-2	TRBJ2-5	NA	CASSLFPGETQYF
TRBV7-9	TRBJ1-5	NA	CASSLVGGGNQPQHF
TRBV9	TRBJ1-2	NA	CASSVDPDGWDGYTF
TRBV5-6	TRBJ2-5	NA	CASSSSDSFETQYF
TRBV9	TRBJ1-2	TRBD1	CASSVGTGGYYGYTF
TRBV11-1	TRBJ1-6	TRBD1	CASSLERTGNSPLHF
TRBV4-2	TRBJ2-2	NA	CASSQEWTYPGELFF
TRBV7-8	TRBJ1-1	NA	CASSSREHTEAFF
TRBV6-2/TRBV6-3	TRBJ1-2	NA	CASSYSAGAVYGYTF
TRBV6-2/TRBV6-3	TRBJ1-5	NA	CASSYSGGRGLRQPQHF
TRBV11-2	TRBJ2-5	TRBD2	CASSLAAGVETQYF
TRBV5-4	TRBJ1-2	NA	CASRLGGVDTTYTF
TRBV7-2	TRBJ2-1	NA	CASSLDRAYNEQFF
TRBV18	TRBJ1-2	NA	CASSPGELYGYTF
TRBV6-5	TRBJ1-1	NA	CAARNWNTEAFF
TRBV4-3	TRBJ1-2	NA	CASSQDRQALGGYTF
TRBV19	TRBJ1-1	NA	CASSNAGGTEAFF
TRBV5-1	TRBJ2-7	NA	CASSYPEGEGWEQYF
TRBV2	TRBJ1-2	TRBD1	CASSAGGYGYTF
TRBV6-5	TRBJ1-4	NA	CASSSPGGTEKLFF
TRBV6-4	TRBJ1-1	NA	CASSPRTGQNTEAFF
TRBV5-1	TRBJ1-2	TRBD1	CASSLSGQGEEGGYTF
TRBV19	TRBJ2-2	NA	CASSFGDSYTGELFF
TRBV19	TRBJ1-1	TRBD1	CASMRGQSNTEAFF
TRBV29-1	TRBJ1-2	TRBD1	CSVERDRGGSTF
TRBV19	TRBJ1-6	NA	CASSDPGNSPLHF
TRBV29-1	TRBJ2-7	TRBD2	CSVGGGTYEQYF
TRBV9	TRBJ2-1	TRBD2	CASTLRLAGDEQFF
TRBV11-2	TRBJ1-4	NA	CASSPGVATNEKLFF